This section outlines one TCR beta chain sequence together with its context. Primers included in the PCR were 60 Vbeta and 13 Jbeta primers. Clones were read by immunoSEQ multiplex PCR, and TCRdb kept only the in-frame ones, dropping some. The table lists 150,000 to 200,000 clones, 70% to 85% of them singletons. This sample is drawn from a study of cytomegalovirus exposure and HLA in healthy donors. Deletions cut 3 bases from V and 4 bases from J, with 16 bases between. The CDR3 has 15 amino acids. Germline V gives CDR1 MGHRA, CDR2 YSYEKL. Sequencing input: PBMCs. This clonotype was obtained from a man aged 25-45 years in good health and CMV-seropositive. The J gene is TRBJ2-7, the V gene TRBV4-1; D perhaps matches TRBD1 (6 bases). This CDR3 reads CASSHAAGEGYEQYF. The DNA of the CDR3 is TGCGCCAGCAGCCACGCTGCAGGGGAAGGTTACGAGCAGTACTTC.